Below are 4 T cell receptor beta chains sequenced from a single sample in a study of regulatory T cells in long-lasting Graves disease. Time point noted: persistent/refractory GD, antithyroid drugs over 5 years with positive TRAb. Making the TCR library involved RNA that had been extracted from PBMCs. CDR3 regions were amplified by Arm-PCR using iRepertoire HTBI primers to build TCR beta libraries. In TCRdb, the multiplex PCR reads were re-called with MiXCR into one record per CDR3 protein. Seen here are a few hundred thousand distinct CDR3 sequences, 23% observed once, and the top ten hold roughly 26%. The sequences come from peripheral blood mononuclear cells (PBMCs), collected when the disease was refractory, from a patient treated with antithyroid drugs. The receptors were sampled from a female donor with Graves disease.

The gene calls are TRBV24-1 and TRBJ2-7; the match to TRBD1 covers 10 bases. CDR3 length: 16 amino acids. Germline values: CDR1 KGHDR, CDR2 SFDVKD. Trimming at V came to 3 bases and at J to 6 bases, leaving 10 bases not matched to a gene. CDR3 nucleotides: TGTGCCACCAGTGATAGGACCGGGACAGGGGTTACCGAGCAGTACTTC. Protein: CATSDRTGTGVTEQYF.

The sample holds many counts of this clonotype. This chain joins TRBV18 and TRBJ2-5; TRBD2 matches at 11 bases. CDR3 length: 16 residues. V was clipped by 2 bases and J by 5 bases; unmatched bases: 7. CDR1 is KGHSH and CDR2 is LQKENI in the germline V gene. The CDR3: CASSPELAGVWETQYF. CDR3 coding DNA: TGTGCCAGCTCACCAGAACTAGCGGGAGTATGGGAGACCCAGTACTTC.

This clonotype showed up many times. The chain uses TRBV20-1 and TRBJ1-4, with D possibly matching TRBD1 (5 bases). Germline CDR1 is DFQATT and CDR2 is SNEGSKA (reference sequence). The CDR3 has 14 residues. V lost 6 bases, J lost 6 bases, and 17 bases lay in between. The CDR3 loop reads CSARGPRGDEKLFF. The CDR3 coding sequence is TGCAGTGCAAGGGGACCGAGGGGTGATGAAAAACTGTTTTTT.

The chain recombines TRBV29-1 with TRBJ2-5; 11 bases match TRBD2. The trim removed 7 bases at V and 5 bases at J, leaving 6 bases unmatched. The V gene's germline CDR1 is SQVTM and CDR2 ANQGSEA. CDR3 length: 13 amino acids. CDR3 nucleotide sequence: TGCAGCGCCTGTAGCGGGAGGGATGAGACCCAGTACTTC. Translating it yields CSACSGRDETQYF.